The 28 T cell receptor beta chains reported below all come from one sample, sequenced in a study of blood T cells in healthy people across ages. The second PCR ran about 6 to 12 cycles with a sample-barcoded 5' primer and J-beta primers. MiXCR, applied by TCRdb to the 5' RACE reads, yields one record per CDR3 protein. The sample has about 940,000 distinct CDR3 sequences; approximately 49% are singletons. Sequencing was done on a sample of blood. All receptors come from a man aged 30-40 years in good health.

This clonotype was found a few times. The rearrangement links TRBV28 to TRBJ2-3; perhaps D is TRBD1 or TRBD2 (6 bases each). V lost 8 bases to trimming and J lost 4 bases, with 19 bases between them. The CDR3 runs 15 residues. In germline, CDR1 is MDHEN, CDR2 SYDVKM. The CDR3 loop reads CASARGQGIPDTQYF. In nucleotides, the CDR3 is TGTGCCAGCGCCCGGGGGCAGGGTATCCCAGATACGCAGTATTTT.

This rearrangement joins TRBV7-2 to TRBJ2-3; TRBD2 matches at 7 bases. J gave up 0 bases and V 5 bases, and 5 bases lay outside the gene matches. The CDR3 has 15 residues. Germline CDR1 is SGHTA and CDR2 is FQGNSA. CDR3 bases: TGTGCCAGCAGCCGGGACTACACTAGCACAGATACGCAGTATTTT. Protein: CASSRDYTSTDTQYF. The variable domain in full, completed from reference TRBV7-2 and TRBJ2-3, reads GAGVSQSPSNKVTEKGKDVELRCDPISGHTALYWYRQSLGQGLEFLIYFQGNSAPDKSGLPSDRFSAERTGGSVSTLTIQRTQQEDSAVYLCASSRDYTSTDTQYFGPGTRLTVL.

V gene TRBV5-1 combines with J gene TRBJ1-2; TRBD1 is a possible D gene (5 bases). The CDR3 covers 14 residues. The ends were cut back, 4 bases at V and 2 bases at J, with 12 bases in the middle. The germline V gene encodes CDR1 SGHRS and CDR2 YFSETQ. The DNA of the CDR3 is TGCGCCAGCAGCGTCCAGACAGACAACTATGGCTACACCTTC. As protein: CASSVQTDNYGYTF. Looking up the rest from reference TRBV5-1 and TRBJ1-2 gives the full variable domain: KAGVTQTPRYLIKTRGQQVTLSCSPISGHRSVSWYQQTPGQGLQFLFEYFSETQRNKGNFPGRFSGRQFSNSRSEMNVSTLELGDSALYLCASSVQTDNYGYTFGSGTRLTVV.

The rearrangement joins TRBV28 to TRBJ2-5; TRBD2 matches at 8 bases. The V gene end was trimmed by 7 bases and the J gene end by 4 bases; junction bases not matched to a gene: 8. CDR1 is MDHEN, CDR2 SYDVKM, per germline. There are 14 residues in the CDR3. The CDR3 nucleotides read TGTGCCAGCAACGGGGGGGCTTCACGAGAGACCCAGTACTTC. It translates to CASNGGASRETQYF.

The V and J genes are TRBV28 and TRBJ1-2, with 9 bases identical to TRBD1. V was clipped by 7 bases and J by 4 bases; unmatched bases: 10. CDR1 is MDHEN, CDR2 SYDVKM, per germline. CDR3 length: 15 amino acids. The DNA of the CDR3 is TGTGCCAGCAATCGACAGGGGGTACGTGGCTATGGCTACACCTTC. Protein: CASNRQGVRGYGYTF.

The V call is TRBV4-3, the J call TRBJ2-7; D may be TRBD2 (5 bases). The J call may not be correct, given that the DNA end is closer to TRBJ2-5. Germline values: CDR1 LGHNA, CDR2 YSLEER. The CDR3 covers 13 residues. CDR3 amino acids: CASSQDTRETQYF. CDR3 nucleotide sequence: TGCGCCAGCAGCCAAGATACTAGGGAGACCCAGTACTTC.

This clonotype has only a few counts. The rearrangement joins TRBV3-1 to TRBJ2-7; D perhaps matches TRBD1 (5 bases). Looked up from germline, CDR1 is LGHDT and CDR2 is YNNKEL (reference sequence). This CDR3 is built from 15 residues. V shed 0 bases and J shed 2 bases, with 11 bases lying between them. The CDR3 sequence is CASSQEQQVAYEQYF. CDR3 nucleotide sequence: TGTGCCAGCAGCCAAGAACAACAGGTAGCCTACGAGCAGTACTTC.

This chain uses TRBV10-3 with TRBJ2-3; D is unclear. CDR3 length: 11 amino acids. The V gene's germline CDR1 is ENHRY and CDR2 SYGVKD. The V gene lost 3 bases and the J gene lost 6 bases, with 4 bases spanning the gap. For the CDR3, the DNA is TGTGCCATCAGTGACGGGGATACGCAGTATTTT. It codes for CAISDGDTQYF.

This clonotype was observed a handful of times. The rearrangement joins TRBV20-1 to TRBJ1-1; 10 bases match TRBD1. This CDR3 has 14 amino acids. Germline-derived CDR1 and CDR2 are DFQATT and SNEGSKA (reference sequence). V lost 4 bases, J lost 3 bases, and 5 bases stayed unmatched. CDR3: CSATQTGGHTEAFF. As DNA, the CDR3 is TGCAGTGCTACACAGACAGGGGGCCACACTGAAGCTTTCTTT.

The V call is TRBV20-1, the J call TRBJ1-3; D is unresolved. Germline CDR1 reads DFQATT; CDR2 reads SNEGSKA (reference sequence). Trimming stripped 5 bases from V and 3 bases from J, with 11 bases between. The CDR3 is made up of 13 amino acids. The CDR3 DNA sequence: TGCAGTGCTTCCCCGCAGGTTGGAAACACCATATATTTT. This encodes CSASPQVGNTIYF.

J is TRBJ2-7 and V is TRBV10-3; TRBD1 is a possible D gene (6 bases). Germline-derived CDR1 and CDR2 are ENHRY and SYGVKD. The germline V and J ends were trimmed by 2 bases and 2 bases, with 10 bases remaining between them. The length of the CDR3 is 14 residues. CDR3 sequence reads: CAISETGTAYEQYF. The CDR3 DNA sequence: TGTGCCATCAGTGAGACAGGGACCGCCTACGAGCAGTACTTC.

The J gene is TRBJ1-4, the V gene TRBV24-1; possible D gene TRBD1, 6 bases. Germline lookup yields CDR1 KGHDR and CDR2 SFDVKD. CDR3 length equals 15 residues. Trimming removed 4 bases from V and 7 bases from J, with 15 bases in between. CDR3 sequence: CATSDPGAGAEKLFF. The CDR3 coding sequence is TGTGCCACCAGTGACCCGGGGGCAGGGGCTGAAAAACTGTTTTTT.

CDR3 sequence: CASSLTTGTLVEQYF. Written as DNA, the CDR3 is TGTGCCAGCAGCTTAACAACAGGGACCCTTGTCGAGCAGTACTTC. V and J are TRBV7-3 and TRBJ2-7; D is perhaps TRBD1 (6 bases). Germline CDR1 and CDR2: SGHTA and FQGTGA. V was clipped by 0 bases and J by 6 bases, with 15 bases between them. The CDR3 sequence is 15 residues long.

This clonotype was detected only a few times. The germline gene is not matched at one end of the junction; a read error may be the cause. The chain's CDR3 is CGVEGLGADTQYF. The CDR3 DNA follows: TGCGGCGTTGAGGGACTTGGAGCAGATACGCAGTATTTT. The J gene is TRBJ2-3, the V gene TRBV29-1, with TRBD2 as a possible D gene (6 bases). The germline V gene encodes CDR1 SQVTM and CDR2 ANQGSEA. This CDR3 spans 13 amino acids.

This chain uses TRBV2 with TRBJ1-1; maybe TRBD1 (5 bases). Trimming stripped 7 bases from V and 4 bases from J, with 16 bases between. Germline V gene lookup returns CDR1 SNHLY and CDR2 FYNNEI. CDR3 length: 14 amino acids. CDR3 sequence reads: CASIRYQGATEAFF. In DNA, the CDR3 is TGTGCCAGCATACGTTACCAGGGAGCCACTGAAGCTTTCTTT.

This clonotype came up many times. The rearrangement uses TRBV6-2 or TRBV6-3 and TRBJ1-5, with 10 positions matching TRBD1. The CDR3 has 16 residues. With V trimmed by 4 bases and J by 4 bases, 7 bases remained unmatched. Germline lookup yields CDR1 MNHEY and CDR2 SVGEGT. The CDR3 here is CASSFPGTGANQPQHF. CDR3 coding DNA: TGTGCCAGCAGTTTTCCCGGGACAGGGGCAAATCAGCCCCAGCATTTT.

By sample share, this clonotype is medium-sized. This rearrangement joins TRBV7-2 to TRBJ1-6; TRBD1 might be the D (5 bases). The CDR3 totals 14 residues. Trimming removed 1 base at V and 12 bases at J, with 13 bases between. Germline V gives CDR1 SGHTA, CDR2 FQGNSA. CDR3 nucleotides: TGTGCCAGCAGCTTAGGACAGAGCAACGGACCCCTCCACTTT. Translated, it gives CASSLGQSNGPLHF.

This clonotype was detected many times. DNA of the CDR3: TGCGCCAGCAGCCATCTAAGGGATCTGGGCTACACCTTC. Protein: CASSHLRDLGYTF. The rearrangement joins TRBV4-1 to TRBJ1-2, with D unclear. CDR3 length equals 13 residues. The V end lost 3 bases, the J end lost 8 bases, and 13 bases lay between the germline ends. Germline V gene lookup returns CDR1 MGHRA and CDR2 YSYEKL.

The chain joins TRBV27 to TRBJ2-7; the match to TRBD2 covers 7 bases. There are 14 residues in the CDR3. V lost 4 bases, J lost 0 bases, and 3 bases stayed unmatched. Germline lookup yields CDR1 MNHEY and CDR2 SMNVEV (reference sequence). The CDR3 sequence is CASSWEGSSYEQYF. CDR3 DNA: TGTGCCAGCAGTTGGGAGGGGAGCTCCTACGAGCAGTACTTC.

The V and J genes are TRBV29-1 and TRBJ2-7; perhaps TRBD2 as D (6 bases). Looked up from germline, CDR1 is SQVTM and CDR2 is ANQGSEA. CDR3 length: 14 amino acids. The V end was cut by 7 bases, the J end by 0 bases, with 16 bases between. CDR3 amino acids: CSAGDSGSSYEQYF. The DNA for the CDR3 is TGCAGCGCCGGGGACTCTGGGAGCTCCTACGAGCAGTACTTC.

CDR3: CASSPAAAFGEQFF. For the CDR3, the DNA is TGTGCCAGCAGCCCCGCCGCCGCCTTCGGTGAGCAGTTCTTC. The chain links TRBV7-8 to TRBJ2-1; no clear D gene. V gave up 5 bases and J gave up 9 bases, with 17 bases separating them. This CDR3 is built from 14 residues. From germline, CDR1 is SGHVS and CDR2 FQNEAQ. Complete variable domain (other parts from reference TRBV7-8 and TRBJ2-1): GAGVSQSPRYKVAKRGQDVALRCDPISGHVSLFWYQQALGQGPEFLTYFQNEAQLDKSGLPSDRFFAERPEGSVSTLKIQRTQQEDSAVYLCASSPAAAFGEQFFGPGTRLTVL.

CDR3 in amino acids: CAISESTGANTGELFF. CDR3 bases: TGTGCCATCAGTGAGTCGACTGGGGCGAACACCGGGGAGCTGTTTTTT. V usage is TRBV10-3 and J usage is TRBJ2-2; no clear D. Looked up from germline, CDR1 is ENHRY and CDR2 is SYGVKD. V gave up 0 bases and J gave up 0 bases, with 8 bases separating them. The CDR3 runs to 16 residues.

This clonotype showed up many times. The CDR3 coding sequence is TGTGCCATCAGTGAGGCGAAGGAGACTACTTACAATGAGCAGTTCTTC. It is translated as CAISEAKETTYNEQFF. The chain uses TRBV10-3 and TRBJ2-1; maybe TRBD2 (5 bases). CDR3 size: 16 residues. The germline CDR1 and CDR2 sequences are ENHRY and SYGVKD. Trimming removed 2 bases from V and 4 bases from J, with 15 bases in between.

The chain is built from TRBV7-9 and TRBJ1-2; tentative D call: TRBD1 (6 bases). V gave up 0 bases and J gave up 4 bases, with 12 bases separating them. The CDR3 has 15 residues. CDR1 and CDR2 from the germline V gene are SEHNR and FQNEAQ (reference sequence). The CDR3 protein is CASSLADSLVYGYTF. The CDR3 DNA is TGTGCCAGCAGCTTAGCGGACAGCCTCGTCTATGGCTACACCTTC.

Comments on this clonotype: The junction shows a germline mismatch at one end, possibly a read error. This chain uses TRBV5-1 with TRBJ2-1, with D possibly matching TRBD1 (6 bases). CDR1 and CDR2 (germline): SGHRS, YFSETQ. The CDR3 sequence is 12 residues long. CDR3 protein: CANSVRGNEQFF. The CDR3 coding sequence is TGCGCCAACAGCGTCAGGGGCAATGAGCAGTTCTTC. The variable domain in full, completed from reference TRBV5-1 and TRBJ2-1, reads KAGVTQTPRYLIKTRGQQVTLSCSPISGHRSVSWYQQTPGQGLQFLFEYFSETQRNKGNFPGRFSGRQFSNSRSEMNVSTLELGDSALYLCANSVRGNEQFFGPGTRLTVL.

This clonotype was recorded a few times. V usage is TRBV6-5 and J usage is TRBJ1-2, with D possibly being TRBD1 (5 bases). The germline V and J ends were trimmed by 6 bases and 4 bases, with 12 bases remaining between them. Germline assignment: CDR1 MNHEY and CDR2 SVGAGI. This CDR3 is 13 amino acids long. The CDR3 sequence: CASRITGTYGYTF. CDR3 DNA: TGTGCCAGCAGAATTACAGGCACCTATGGCTACACCTTC.

This clonotype was counted ten times or more. The chain links TRBV12-3 or TRBV12-4 to TRBJ2-5; D is ambiguous. Trimming left V 3 bases short and J 4 bases short, with 9 bases between. The CDR3 loop spans 13 amino acids. The DNA for the CDR3 is TGTGCCAGCAGTTTTGCCGGGCGAGAGACCCAGTACTTC. Its translation is CASSFAGRETQYF.

The chain links TRBV4-1 to TRBJ1-1; D unresolved. There are 16 residues in the CDR3. Trimming removed 3 bases from V and 4 bases from J, with 18 bases in between. CDR1 is MGHRA, CDR2 YSYEKL, per germline. The CDR3 coding sequence is TGCGCCAGCAGCCACCATGGTTTCGGGGTTTCCACTGAAGCTTTCTTT. Residues: CASSHHGFGVSTEAFF.